The T cell receptor (beta chain) under discussion was sequenced for a study of blood T cells in healthy people across ages. About the study: Template switching picked up about one barcoded beta molecule for each two T cells.

Alongside a J-beta primer mix, a sample-barcoded 5' primer served in a second PCR lasting about 7 to 12 cycles. TCRdb reanalysed the 5' RACE reads using MiXCR and keeps one entry per CDR3 protein. The sample includes hundreds of thousands of distinct CDR3 sequences, roughly 32% of them seen just once. Whole-study results and caveats: There were more naive CD4+ cells and higher diversity in long-lived donors than in aged donors.

In this sample, this clonotype turned up a few times. Its antigen is currently unknown. The CDR3 covers 18 residues. CDR1 DFQATT and CDR2 SNEGSKA come from the germline V gene (reference sequence). Deletions cut 1 base from V and 0 bases from J, with 19 bases between. The chain recombines TRBV20-1 with TRBJ1-3; D remains ambiguous. This clonotype was sampled from an elderly woman in good health. Material for sequencing was blood. The DNA for the CDR3 is TGCAGTGCTAGAGCCCAAGTCAGGCCAGACTACTCTGGAAACACCATATATTTT. Translating it yields CSARAQVRPDYSGNTIYF.